This section outlines one T cell receptor beta chain sequence together with its context. Its recognized antigen is unknown. No quality values exist for individual bases; no much larger clone is one base distant. For sequencing of the TCRbeta CDR3 region, genomic DNA was extracted from the sorted cells. TCRbeta CDR3 regions were sequenced using the immunoSEQ Assay. The table was pulled from immuneACCESS by TCRdb, which kept in-frame rearrangements only. Such tables lose some clones; where checked, under half of the loss comes from unresolved V genes, and the rest has no known cause. This sample is represented by about 35,000 clones; about 76% of them were singletons. The top ten clonotypes cover roughly a fifth of the sample. V is reduced by 5 bases and J by 9 bases, leaving a spacing of 11 bases between them. As encoded in the germline V gene (reference sequence), CDR1 is DFQATT while CDR2 is SNEGSKA. The CDR3 runs 11 amino acids, cysteine and phenylalanine included. The sequence is cut down to CDR3 DNA, 33 bases in frame from base 1.

Patients with a history of autoimmune disease or receiving systemic immunosuppression were excluded from the trial. Peripheral blood for TCR sequencing was drawn from every dose cohort at baseline, at cycle 4 day 1 and at cycle 7 day 1. The samples were taken from a phase I, first-in-human, multicenter, open-label dose-escalation trial of ivuxolimab. Adults with locally advanced or metastatic head and neck squamous cell, hepatocellular, melanoma or renal cell carcinoma were enrolled in the trial. CD4+ and CD8+ T cells were sorted separately from peripheral blood before TCR sequencing. The source of the sample is a study of OX40 agonist ivuxolimab in advanced cancers. In the study overall: Ivuxolimab was a fully human IgG2 agonistic monoclonal antibody targeting the costimulatory receptor OX40 (CD134). Patients were allowed to have had prior anti-PD-1, anti-PD-L1 or anti-CTLA-4 therapy, and more than 35% of the dose-escalation patients had been treated with checkpoint inhibitors. In the dose-escalation cohort, more than 80% of patients were male, and the mean age was approximately 60 years with a range of about 20 to 80. The monotherapy dose-escalation portion (N of about 50 patients) of the phase I ivuxolimab trial is reported in the paper. Of the 50 to 55 patients in dose escalation, 19 had hepatocellular carcinoma, approximately 15 had melanoma, 9 had renal cell carcinoma and 9 had head and neck cancer. The purpose of peripheral TCRbeta sequencing was to test whether ivuxolimab changed TCR sequence diversity and led to clonal T-cell expansion. Partial responses occurred in three dose-escalation patients: two with cutaneous melanoma and one with hepatocellular carcinoma. Intravenous ivuxolimab was administered to patients every 2 weeks at six dose levels: 0.01, 0.1, 0.3, 1.5, 3 and 10 mg/kg.

Overall results and qualifications from the work: In partial responders in the 0.1-3.0 mg/kg groups, normalized peripheral clonal expansion was found to be among the lowest, especially among CD8+ T cells. On average, CD8+ T cells showed more expanded clones than CD4+ T cells after ivuxolimab. Low levels of normalized T-cell clonal expansion were also seen in some nonresponding patients. Antigen specificity was not determined for the clonally expanded peripheral T cells. At doses of 0.1 to 3.0 mg/kg, clonal expansion of both CD4+ and CD8+ blood T cells was observed from baseline to week 6.

The sequences come from CD4+ or CD8+ T cells sorted from blood, collected in a trial of the OX40 agonist ivuxolimab. The chain links TRBV20-1 with TRBJ2-1; a weak D assignment points to TRBD2 (5 bases agree). The source of this sequence is an adult with an advanced solid tumor such as melanoma, head and neck, liver or kidney cancer. The DNA reads TGCAGTGCTCCCGGGGTCGTTGAGCAGTTCTTC. Its coded protein is CSAPGVVEQFF.